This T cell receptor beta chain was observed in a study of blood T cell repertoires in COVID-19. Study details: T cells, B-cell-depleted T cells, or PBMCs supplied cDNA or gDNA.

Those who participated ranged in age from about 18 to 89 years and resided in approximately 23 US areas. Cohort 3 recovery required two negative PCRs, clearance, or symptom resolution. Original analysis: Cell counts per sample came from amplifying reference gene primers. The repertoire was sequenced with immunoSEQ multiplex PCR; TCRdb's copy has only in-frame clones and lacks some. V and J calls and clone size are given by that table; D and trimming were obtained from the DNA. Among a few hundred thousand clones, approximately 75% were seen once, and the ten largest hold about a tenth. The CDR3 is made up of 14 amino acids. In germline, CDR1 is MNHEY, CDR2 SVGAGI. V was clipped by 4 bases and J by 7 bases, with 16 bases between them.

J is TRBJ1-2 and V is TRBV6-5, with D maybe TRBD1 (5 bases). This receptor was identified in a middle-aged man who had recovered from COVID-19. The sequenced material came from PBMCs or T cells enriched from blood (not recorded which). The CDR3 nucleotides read TGTGCCAGCAGTTCTGTGCAGGGCGGTGGTGGCTACACCTTC. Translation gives CASSSVQGGGGYTF.